This T cell receptor beta chain comes out of a study of CD8 T cells in ankylosing spondylitis. There are a few counts of this clonotype. Its antigen is as yet unknown. The germline V gene has CDR1 SGHDN and CDR2 FVKESK. V lost 6 bases to trimming and J lost 7 bases, with 9 bases between them. The length of the CDR3 is 11 residues. 5'-RACE, quantitative and with molecular barcodes, yielded the TCR beta libraries. From the 5' RACE reads, TCRdb called clonotypes with MiXCR, one entry per CDR3 protein. Of a few hundred thousand distinct CDR3 sequences in the sample, 10% to 15% were seen once. Study conclusions and caveats: The study identified a TCR beta motif of fewer than 10 highly homologous variants that appeared characteristic of ankylosing spondylitis blood. In ankylosing spondylitis patients, matched synovial fluid reportedly showed significant enrichment of disease-linked clones. Clones linked with disease were CD8+ and fairly uncommon in the peripheral blood. Prior work had noted some motif variants in reactive arthritis blood and synovial fluid.

The TCR originated in a male donor with ankylosing spondylitis. The chain recombines TRBV14 with TRBJ1-1; D is unclear. The sequencing sample was made of blood, either unsorted or a sorted T cell fraction (not recorded which). The CDR3 DNA reads TGTGCCAGCAGTCGGGCTTATGAAGCTTTCTTT. This translates into CASSRAYEAFF.